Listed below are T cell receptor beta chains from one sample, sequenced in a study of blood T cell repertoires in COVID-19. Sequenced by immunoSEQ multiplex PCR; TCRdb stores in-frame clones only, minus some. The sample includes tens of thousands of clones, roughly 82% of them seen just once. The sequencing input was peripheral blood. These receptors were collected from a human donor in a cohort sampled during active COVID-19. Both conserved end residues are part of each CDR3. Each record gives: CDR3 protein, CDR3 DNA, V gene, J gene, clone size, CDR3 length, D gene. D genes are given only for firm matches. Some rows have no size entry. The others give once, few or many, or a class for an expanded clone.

cdr3_aa: CASSLGQAGPEAFF; cdr3_nt: TGCGCCAGCAGCTTGGGACAGGCCGGGCCTGAAGCTTTCTTT; v_call: TRBV5-1; j_call: TRBJ1-1; clone_size: -; cdr3_length: 14; d_call: -
cdr3_aa: CASSQGQENQPQHF; cdr3_nt: TGCGCCAGCAGTCAGGGACAGGAAAATCAGCCCCAGCATTTT; v_call: TRBV23-1; j_call: TRBJ1-5; clone_size: -; cdr3_length: 14; d_call: TRBD1
cdr3_aa: CSVRTAYYGYTF; cdr3_nt: TGCAGCGTTAGGACAGCATACTATGGCTACACCTTC; v_call: TRBV29-1; j_call: TRBJ1-2; clone_size: -; cdr3_length: 12; d_call: -
cdr3_aa: CASSLLAGSYEQYF; cdr3_nt: TGTGCCAGCAGCTTACTAGCGGGGTCCTACGAGCAGTACTTC; v_call: TRBV7-2; j_call: TRBJ2-7; clone_size: -; cdr3_length: 14; d_call: TRBD2
cdr3_aa: CASSFHTGDGYEQYF; cdr3_nt: TGTGCCAGCAGCTTTCATACGGGGGATGGGTACGAGCAGTACTTC; v_call: TRBV11-2; j_call: TRBJ2-7; clone_size: once; cdr3_length: 15; d_call: -
cdr3_aa: CASSLGGGLVTGELFF; cdr3_nt: TGTGCCAGCAGCCTAGGTGGGGGGTTAGTTACCGGGGAGCTGTTTTTT; v_call: TRBV11-2; j_call: TRBJ2-2; clone_size: -; cdr3_length: 16; d_call: -
cdr3_aa: CASTQRQGGAAGELFF; cdr3_nt: TGTGCCAGCACCCAGCGGCAGGGAGGGGCCGCCGGGGAGCTGTTTTTT; v_call: TRBV14; j_call: TRBJ2-2; clone_size: many; cdr3_length: 16; d_call: TRBD2
cdr3_aa: CASSPPGAQETQYF; cdr3_nt: TGTGCCAGCAGCCCACCAGGGGCCCAAGAGACCCAGTACTTC; v_call: TRBV7-9; j_call: TRBJ2-5; clone_size: -; cdr3_length: 14; d_call: -
cdr3_aa: CASSSTGQQPQHF; cdr3_nt: TGTGCCAGCAGTTCCACGGGACAACAGCCCCAGCATTTT; v_call: TRBV6-6; j_call: TRBJ1-5; clone_size: once; cdr3_length: 13; d_call: -
cdr3_aa: CASSDGRQGIYGYTF; cdr3_nt: TGTGCCAGCAGTGACGGGCGACAGGGGATCTATGGCTACACCTTC; v_call: TRBV6-1; j_call: TRBJ1-2; clone_size: -; cdr3_length: 15; d_call: TRBD1
cdr3_aa: CASSPSGQTSSYEQYF; cdr3_nt: TGTGCCAGCAGCCCGTCGGGACAGACTAGCTCCTACGAGCAGTACTTC; v_call: TRBV5-5; j_call: TRBJ2-7; clone_size: -; cdr3_length: 16; d_call: -
cdr3_aa: CSAPRQIEAFF; cdr3_nt: TGCAGTGCTCCTAGACAGATTGAAGCTTTCTTT; v_call: TRBV20-1; j_call: TRBJ1-1; clone_size: -; cdr3_length: 11; d_call: -
cdr3_aa: CASRGSETGLNTEAFF; cdr3_nt: TGTGCCAGCAGGGGGAGCGAGACAGGGCTGAACACTGAAGCTTTCTTT; v_call: TRBV28; j_call: TRBJ1-1; clone_size: -; cdr3_length: 16; d_call: TRBD1
cdr3_aa: CASSPRRGQRSEQYF; cdr3_nt: TGTGCCAGCTCACCGCGTAGGGGGCAGAGAAGCGAGCAGTACTTC; v_call: TRBV18; j_call: TRBJ2-7; clone_size: -; cdr3_length: 15; d_call: TRBD1
cdr3_aa: CASSPLDRGDEKLFF; cdr3_nt: TGTGCCAGCAGTCCCCTAGATAGGGGTGACGAAAAACTGTTTTTT; v_call: TRBV27; j_call: TRBJ1-4; clone_size: -; cdr3_length: 15; d_call: -
cdr3_aa: CAISEYREGYGYTF; cdr3_nt: TGTGCCATCAGTGAGTACAGGGAGGGCTATGGCTACACCTTC; v_call: TRBV10-3; j_call: TRBJ1-2; clone_size: -; cdr3_length: 14; d_call: -
cdr3_aa: CASSEVSGNTIYF; cdr3_nt: TGTGCCAGCTCGGAGGTCTCTGGAAACACCATATATTTT; v_call: TRBV6-5; j_call: TRBJ1-3; clone_size: once; cdr3_length: 13; d_call: -
cdr3_aa: CASSRGQSSGNTIYF; cdr3_nt: TGTGCCAGCAGCCGCGGACAAAGCTCTGGAAACACCATATATTTT; v_call: TRBV5-4; j_call: TRBJ1-3; clone_size: -; cdr3_length: 15; d_call: -
cdr3_aa: CASSLNRGYLNSPLHF; cdr3_nt: TGTGCCAGCAGCTTAAACAGGGGGTACCTAAATTCACCCCTCCACTTT; v_call: TRBV11-1; j_call: TRBJ1-6; clone_size: -; cdr3_length: 16; d_call: TRBD1
cdr3_aa: CASSDRERNQPQHF; cdr3_nt: TGTGCCAGCAGTGACCGGGAGAGAAATCAGCCCCAGCATTTT; v_call: TRBV2; j_call: TRBJ1-5; clone_size: -; cdr3_length: 14; d_call: -
cdr3_aa: CAISGTGVTNEKLFF; cdr3_nt: TGTGCCATCAGTGGGACAGGGGTCACTAATGAAAAACTGTTTTTT; v_call: TRBV10-3; j_call: TRBJ1-4; clone_size: -; cdr3_length: 15; d_call: TRBD1
cdr3_aa: CASTLTVSGRDEQYF; cdr3_nt: TGTGCCAGCACCCTTACGGTCTCAGGGAGGGACGAGCAGTACTTC; v_call: TRBV6-5; j_call: TRBJ2-7; clone_size: -; cdr3_length: 15; d_call: TRBD2
cdr3_aa: CASSLGDSWDTEAFF; cdr3_nt: TGCGCCAGCAGCTTGGGGGACAGCTGGGACACTGAAGCTTTCTTT; v_call: TRBV5-1; j_call: TRBJ1-1; clone_size: -; cdr3_length: 15; d_call: TRBD1
cdr3_aa: CASSLVAGSHEQYF; cdr3_nt: TGCGCCAGCAGCTTGGTGGCAGGAAGCCACGAGCAGTACTTC; v_call: TRBV5-1; j_call: TRBJ2-7; clone_size: -; cdr3_length: 14; d_call: -
cdr3_aa: CAISAEQGAPQHF; cdr3_nt: TGTGCCATCAGTGCCGAACAGGGGGCCCCCCAGCATTTT; v_call: TRBV10-3; j_call: TRBJ1-5; clone_size: -; cdr3_length: 13; d_call: TRBD1
cdr3_aa: CAISDRGSEETQYF; cdr3_nt: TGTGCCATCAGTGATCGCGGGTCAGAAGAGACCCAGTACTTC; v_call: TRBV10-3; j_call: TRBJ2-5; clone_size: -; cdr3_length: 14; d_call: -
cdr3_aa: CASREGAPFFEQYF; cdr3_nt: TGTGCCAGCCGAGAGGGGGCTCCCTTCTTCGAGCAGTACTTC; v_call: TRBV27; j_call: TRBJ2-7; clone_size: -; cdr3_length: 14; d_call: TRBD1
cdr3_aa: CASSLALFVNTGDGYTF; cdr3_nt: TGCGCCAGCAGCTTGGCCTTGTTCGTTAACACGGGTGATGGCTACACCTTC; v_call: TRBV5-1; j_call: TRBJ1-2; clone_size: -; cdr3_length: 17; d_call: -
cdr3_aa: CASRPGAGYGYTF; cdr3_nt: TGTGCCAGCAGGCCAGGGGCGGGCTATGGCTACACCTTC; v_call: TRBV7-8; j_call: TRBJ1-2; clone_size: -; cdr3_length: 13; d_call: -